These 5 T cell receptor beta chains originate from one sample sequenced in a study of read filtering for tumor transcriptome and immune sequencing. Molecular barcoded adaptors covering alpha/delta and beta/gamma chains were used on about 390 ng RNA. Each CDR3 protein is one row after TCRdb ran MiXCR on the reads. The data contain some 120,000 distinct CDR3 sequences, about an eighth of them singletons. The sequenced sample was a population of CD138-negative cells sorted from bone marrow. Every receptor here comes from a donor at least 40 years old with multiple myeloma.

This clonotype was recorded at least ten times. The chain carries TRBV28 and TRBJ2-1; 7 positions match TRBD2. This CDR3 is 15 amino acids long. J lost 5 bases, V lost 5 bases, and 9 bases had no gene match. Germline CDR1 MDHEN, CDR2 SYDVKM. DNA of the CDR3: TGTGCCAGCAGTCCGCCGGAGCGGGGTAACAATGAGCAGTTCTTC. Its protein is CASSPPERGNNEQFF.

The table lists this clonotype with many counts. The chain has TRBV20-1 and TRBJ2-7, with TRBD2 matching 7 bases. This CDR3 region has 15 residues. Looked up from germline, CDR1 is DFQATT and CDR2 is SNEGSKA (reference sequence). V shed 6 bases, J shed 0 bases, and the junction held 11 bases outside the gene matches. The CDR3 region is CSANSGVGVSYEQYF. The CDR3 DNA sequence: TGCAGTGCGAACAGCGGGGTCGGCGTCTCCTACGAGCAGTACTTC.

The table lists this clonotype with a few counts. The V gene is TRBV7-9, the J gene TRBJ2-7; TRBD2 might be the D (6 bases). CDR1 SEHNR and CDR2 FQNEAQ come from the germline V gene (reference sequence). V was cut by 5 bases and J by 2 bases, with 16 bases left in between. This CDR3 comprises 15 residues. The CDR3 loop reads CASSPTGGTAYEQYF. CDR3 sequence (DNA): TGTGCCAGCAGCCCGACCGGGGGAACAGCCTACGAGCAGTACTTC.

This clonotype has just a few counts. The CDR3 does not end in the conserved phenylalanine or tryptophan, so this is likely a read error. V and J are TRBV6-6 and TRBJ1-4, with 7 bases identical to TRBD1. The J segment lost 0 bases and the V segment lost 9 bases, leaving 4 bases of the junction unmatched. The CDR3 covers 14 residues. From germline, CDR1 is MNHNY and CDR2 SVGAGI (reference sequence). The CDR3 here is CASRDRATNEKLFS. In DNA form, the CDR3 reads TGTGCCAGTCGCGACAGGGCAACTAATGAAAAACTGTTTTCT.

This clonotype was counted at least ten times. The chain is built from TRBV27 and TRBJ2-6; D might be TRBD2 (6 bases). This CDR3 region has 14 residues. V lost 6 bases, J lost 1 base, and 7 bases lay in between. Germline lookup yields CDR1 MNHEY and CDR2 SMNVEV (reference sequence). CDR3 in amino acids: CASRGGSGANVLTF. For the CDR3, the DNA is TGTGCCAGCAGGGGGGGTTCTGGGGCCAACGTCCTGACTTTC.